The rows below give T cell receptor beta chains drawn from one sample of a study of identical twins. Using its own MiXCR run on the 5' RACE reads, TCRdb lists one record per CDR3 protein. This sample has about 790,000 distinct CDR3 sequences; about 20% occur once, and the top ten carry around 13%. This sample also belongs to another study, concerning T cells expressing NK-cell markers.

The sample comprised PBMCs. The receptors come from a woman aged 18-29 years in good health. Both conserved end residues are part of each CDR3. The D gene is left open where the match is weak. For some rows the clone size is stated as once, few or many, or as a class when expanded; others skip it.

>TRBJ2-7|TRBD1|TRBV2|.
CASIETSGGAKYF
TGTGCCAGCATCGAGACTTCAGGGGGCGCAAAGTACTTC
>TRBJ1-3|.|TRBV28|few
CASSALTLRTDRSSGNTIYF
TGTGCCAGCAGTGCGCTGACTCTCCGAACCGACCGTAGCTCTGGAAACACCATATATTTT
>TRBJ1-2|TRBD1|TRBV7-9|.
CASRPSAGGASAYGYTF
TGTGCCAGCAGGCCTTCGGCAGGGGGCGCGAGTGCCTATGGCTACACCTTC
>TRBJ1-2|.|TRBV5-1|.
CASSSPGFNYGYTF
TGCGCCAGCAGCTCTCCGGGATTTAACTATGGCTACACCTTC
>TRBJ2-7|TRBD2|TRBV20-1|.
CSASPGGGNEQYF
TGCAGTGCCTCCCCCGGGGGGGGGAACGAGCAGTACTTC
>TRBJ1-1|.|TRBV7-9|many
CASSLAGVNEAFF
TGTGCCAGCAGCTTAGCCGGGGTTAATGAAGCTTTCTTT
>TRBJ1-2|TRBD1|TRBV6-5|.
CASMDRNYGYTF
TGTGCCAGCATGGACAGGAATTATGGCTACACCTTC
>TRBJ2-1|.|TRBV5-1|.
CASSLEIRIRFNEQFF
TGCGCCAGCAGCTTGGAGATCCGGATTCGGTTCAATGAGCAGTTCTTC
>TRBJ2-5|TRBD2|TRBV20-1|.
CSASGLAGETQYF
TGCAGTGCCTCGGGACTAGCGGGAGAGACCCAGTACTTC
>TRBJ2-7|.|TRBV20-1|few
CSARMGAVIEQYF
TGCAGCGCGAGGATGGGAGCGGTAATCGAGCAGTACTTC
>TRBJ2-3|.|TRBV7-2|.
CASSVGQQYF
TGTGCCAGCAGCGTGGGACAGCAGTATTTT
>TRBJ2-1|.|TRBV7-2|.
CASSQALIRPFF
TGTGCCAGCAGCCAAGCCCTGATTAGGCCGTTCTTC
>TRBJ1-2|.|TRBV18|.
CASSQVRADYGYTF
TGTGCCAGCTCACAGGTCAGAGCTGACTATGGCTACACCTTC
>TRBJ2-3|.|TRBV20-1|.
CSALRSASTDTQYF
TGCAGTGCCCTGAGGAGCGCCTCCACAGATACGCAGTATTTT
>TRBJ1-2|TRBD1|TRBV7-2|.
CASSLEDRRGGYTF
TGTGCCAGCAGCTTAGAGGACAGGCGGGGGGGCTACACCTTC
>TRBJ2-1|TRBD2|TRBV5-1|few
CASSRLTSGYNEQFF
TGCGCCAGCTCCCGGCTAACTAGCGGCTACAATGAGCAGTTCTTC
>TRBJ2-5|TRBD2|TRBV14|.
CASSQGFGLAKTQYF
TGTGCCAGCAGCCAAGGTTTTGGACTAGCGAAGACCCAGTACTTC
>TRBJ1-2|.|TRBV12-3/TRBV12-4|few
CASSMGVLYGYTF
TGTGCCAGCTCCATGGGGGTTCTCTATGGCTACACCTTC
>TRBJ1-2|.|TRBV29-1|few
CSVLWTAGRGYGYTF
TGCAGCGTTCTTTGGACGGCAGGACGGGGCTATGGCTACACCTTC
>TRBJ1-4|.|TRBV6-1|.
CASSEGQARLFF
TGTGCCAGCAGTGAAGGACAAGCCCGACTGTTTTTT
>TRBJ2-1|TRBD2|TRBV10-3|many
CAIRLAGGRDNEQFF
TGTGCCATTCGACTAGCGGGGGGGCGAGATAATGAGCAGTTCTTC
>TRBJ1-1|.|TRBV10-3|.
CAIMQGSTEAFF
TGTGCCATCATGCAGGGAAGCACTGAAGCTTTCTTT
>TRBJ1-4|.|TRBV20-1|few
CSATGLANEKLFF
TGCAGTGCTACTGGACTCGCTAATGAAAAACTGTTTTTT
>TRBJ2-1|TRBD2|TRBV20-1|few
CSARDFLAGQSSYNEQFF
TGCAGTGCTAGAGATTTCCTAGCGGGGCAAAGCTCCTACAATGAGCAGTTCTTC
>TRBJ2-1|.|TRBV4-3|few
CASSHSPHSYNEQFF
TGCGCCAGCAGCCACAGCCCACACTCCTACAATGAGCAGTTCTTC
>TRBJ1-2|TRBD1|TRBV9|.
CASSASRDRAYGYTF
TGTGCCAGCAGCGCAAGCAGGGACAGGGCCTATGGCTACACCTTC
>TRBJ2-1|.|TRBV14|few
CASSQLEWAGYDEQFF
TGTGCCAGCAGCCAGTTGGAATGGGCCGGGTACGATGAGCAGTTCTTC
>TRBJ2-3|TRBD2|TRBV6-5|.
CASSYKSGGGDTQYF
TGTGCCAGCAGTTACAAAAGCGGGGGGGGAGATACGCAGTATTTT
>TRBJ1-6|.|TRBV7-9|few
CASSLGQESPLHF
TGTGCCAGCAGCTTAGGTCAGGAGTCACCCCTCCACTTT
>TRBJ2-2|.|TRBV5-6|.
CASSLVGVTGELFF
TGTGCCAGCAGCTTGGTTGGAGTCACCGGGGAGCTGTTTTTT
>TRBJ2-7|.|TRBV27|.
CASSLLRQKGGYEQYF
TGTGCCAGCAGTTTATTACGACAAAAGGGTGGGTACGAGCAGTACTTC
>TRBJ1-1|TRBD1|TRBV12-3/TRBV12-4|.
CASLATTGSDTEAFF
TGTGCCAGTTTGGCTACGACAGGGTCGGACACTGAAGCTTTCTTT
>TRBJ2-7|.|TRBV18|few
CASSPSLSTEQYF
TGTGCCAGCTCCCCTTCGTTGTCGACTGAACAGTACTTC
>TRBJ2-1|.|TRBV11-2|few
CASSLDTRGADEQFF
TGTGCCAGCAGCTTAGATACTAGGGGAGCCGATGAGCAGTTCTTC
>TRBJ1-2|.|TRBV12-3/TRBV12-4|few
CASSPDRLLNFYGYTF
TGTGCCAGCAGCCCTGACAGACTTCTGAATTTCTATGGCTACACCTTC